The present T cell receptor beta chain was sequenced within a study of cytomegalovirus exposure and HLA in healthy donors. Regarding the study as a whole: Using a false discovery rate of 0.05, a later analysis showed that approximately 17,000 TCR beta sequences were associated with HLA alleles.

As to this clone: Its antigen is undetermined.

Primers for the PCR totalled 60 Vbeta and 13 Jbeta. Clones were read by immunoSEQ multiplex PCR, and TCRdb kept only the in-frame ones, dropping some. This table holds 150,000 to 200,000 clones, roughly 74% found once. V was cut by 6 bases and J by 5 bases, with 16 bases left in between. Per the germline V gene, CDR1 is MNHEY and CDR2 is SMNVEV (reference sequence). The CDR3 is made up of 14 amino acids. J is TRBJ2-5 and V is TRBV27; D might be TRBD1 (6 bases). This TCR came from a woman aged 40 to 55 in good health and CMV-seropositive. The sample comprised PBMCs. Here the CDR3 reads CASRITGTLETQYF. CDR3 DNA sequence: TGTGCCAGCAGAATAACAGGGACCCTTGAGACCCAGTACTTC.